This TCR beta chain was obtained from a study of T cells in Graves' hyperthyroidism and ophthalmopathy. Regarding the study as a whole: Separating ophthalmopathy from stable hyperthyroidism was achieved by a 13 V-J model. The model anticipated ophthalmopathy a median about six months pre-onset. Most expanded thyroid clonotypes above 0.001 also appeared in blood.

Hyperthyroidism in the patients, aged 18 to 65, was newly diagnosed and under 2 months in duration. The germline V and J ends were trimmed by 2 bases and 0 bases, with 12 bases remaining between them. The germline V gene encodes CDR1 MDHEN and CDR2 SYDVKM. The CDR3 is made up of 16 amino acids. Researchers amplified the TCR beta CDR3 regions from RNA transcripts. A set of HTBI primers served as the primers for a first-round RT-PCR of the TCR CDR3. MiXCR was run by TCRdb on the multiplex PCR reads, yielding one entry per CDR3 protein. The sample lists around 200,000 distinct CDR3 sequences; around 19% were seen once. Concerning this clonotype: Its antigen is not identified.

The sample was blood. The TCR was taken from a man in his forties with Graves' hyperthyroidism. The chain couples TRBV28 to TRBJ2-3; possibly TRBD2 for D (7 bases). In nucleotides, the CDR3 is TGTGCCAGCAGTTTAAAGTGGGGGGGCAGCACAGATACGCAGTATTTT. This sequence encodes CASSLKWGGSTDTQYF.